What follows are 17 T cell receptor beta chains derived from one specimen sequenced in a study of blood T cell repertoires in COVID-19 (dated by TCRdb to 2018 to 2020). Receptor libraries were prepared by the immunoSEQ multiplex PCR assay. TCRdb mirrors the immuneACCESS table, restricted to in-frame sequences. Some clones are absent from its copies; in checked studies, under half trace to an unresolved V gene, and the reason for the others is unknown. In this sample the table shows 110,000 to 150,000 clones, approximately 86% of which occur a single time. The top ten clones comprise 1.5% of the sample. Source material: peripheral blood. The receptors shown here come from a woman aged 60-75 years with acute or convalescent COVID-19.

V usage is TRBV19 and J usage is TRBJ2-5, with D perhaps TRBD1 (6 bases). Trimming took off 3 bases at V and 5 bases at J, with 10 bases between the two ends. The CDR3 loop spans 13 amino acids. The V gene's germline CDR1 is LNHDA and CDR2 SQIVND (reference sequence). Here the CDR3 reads CASSMGHAETQYF. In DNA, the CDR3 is TGTGCCAGTAGTATGGGACATGCGGAGACCCAGTACTTC.

The CDR3 DNA reads as TGTGCCAGCAGTTTAAACCTACCCTCTGGAAACACCATATATTTT. Translation gives CASSLNLPSGNTIYF. The chain joins TRBV28 to TRBJ1-3; the D is unclear. CDR1 and CDR2 (germline): MDHEN, SYDVKM. This CDR3 is built from 15 residues. Trimming took 2 bases from V and 0 from J, leaving 8 bases between them.

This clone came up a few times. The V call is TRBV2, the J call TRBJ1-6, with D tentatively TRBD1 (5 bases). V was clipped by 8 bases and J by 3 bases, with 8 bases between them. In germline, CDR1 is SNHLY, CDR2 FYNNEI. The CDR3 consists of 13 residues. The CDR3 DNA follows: TGTGCCAGCGTAAGGGGCTATAATTCACCCCTCCACTTT. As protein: CASVRGYNSPLHF.

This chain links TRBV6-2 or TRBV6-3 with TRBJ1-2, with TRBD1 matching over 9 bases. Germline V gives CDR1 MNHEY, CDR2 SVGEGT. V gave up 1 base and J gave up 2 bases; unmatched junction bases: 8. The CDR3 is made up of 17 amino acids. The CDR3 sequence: CASSYYPGQGINYGYTF. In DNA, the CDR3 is TGTGCCAGCAGTTACTACCCGGGACAGGGAATCAACTATGGCTACACCTTC.

The CDR3 spells CASSRPLDPLSGGYSSYEQYF. For the CDR3, the DNA is TGTGCCAGCAGCAGACCGCTCGATCCGCTTAGCGGGGGGTATAGCTCCTACGAGCAGTACTTC. The chain links TRBV28 to TRBJ2-7; 10 bases align to TRBD2. The germline V gene encodes CDR1 MDHEN and CDR2 SYDVKM. CDR3 size: 21 residues. The trim removed 6 bases at V and 0 bases at J, leaving 23 bases unmatched.

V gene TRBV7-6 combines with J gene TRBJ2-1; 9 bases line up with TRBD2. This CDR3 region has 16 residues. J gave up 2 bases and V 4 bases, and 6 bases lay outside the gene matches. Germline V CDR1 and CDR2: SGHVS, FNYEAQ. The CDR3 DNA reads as TGTGCCAGCAGCTCCTTGGGCGGGGGGGCCTACAATGAGCAGTTCTTC. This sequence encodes CASSSLGGGAYNEQFF.

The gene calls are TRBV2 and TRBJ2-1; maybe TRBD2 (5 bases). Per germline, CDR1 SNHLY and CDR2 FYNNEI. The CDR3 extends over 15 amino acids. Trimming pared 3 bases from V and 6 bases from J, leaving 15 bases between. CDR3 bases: TGTGCCAGCAGTGACGGGCTAGCTCTAATCAATGAGCAGTTCTTC. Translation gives CASSDGLALINEQFF. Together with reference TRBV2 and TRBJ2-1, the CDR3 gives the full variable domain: EPEVTQTPSHQVTQMGQEVILRCVPISNHLYFYWYRQILGQKVEFLVSFYNNEISEKSEIFDDQFSVERPDGSNFTLKIRSTKLEDSAMYFCASSDGLALINEQFFGPGTRLTVL.

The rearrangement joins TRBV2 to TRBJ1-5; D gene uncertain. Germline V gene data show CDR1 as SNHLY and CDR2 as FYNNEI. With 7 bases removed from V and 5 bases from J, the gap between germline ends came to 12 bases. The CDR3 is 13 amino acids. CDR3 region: CASTGLRDQPQHF. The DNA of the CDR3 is TGTGCCAGCACTGGGCTCCGAGATCAGCCCCAGCATTTT. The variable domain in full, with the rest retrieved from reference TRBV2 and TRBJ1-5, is EPEVTQTPSHQVTQMGQEVILRCVPISNHLYFYWYRQILGQKVEFLVSFYNNEISEKSEIFDDQFSVERPDGSNFTLKIRSTKLEDSAMYFCASTGLRDQPQHFGDGTRLSIL.

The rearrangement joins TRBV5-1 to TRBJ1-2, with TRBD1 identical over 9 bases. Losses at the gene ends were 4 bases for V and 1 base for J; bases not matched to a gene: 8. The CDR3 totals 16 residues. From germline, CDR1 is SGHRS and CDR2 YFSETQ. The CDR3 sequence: CASSLTGQGYNYGYTF. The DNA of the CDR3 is TGCGCCAGCAGCCTCACGGGACAGGGCTATAACTATGGCTACACCTTC.

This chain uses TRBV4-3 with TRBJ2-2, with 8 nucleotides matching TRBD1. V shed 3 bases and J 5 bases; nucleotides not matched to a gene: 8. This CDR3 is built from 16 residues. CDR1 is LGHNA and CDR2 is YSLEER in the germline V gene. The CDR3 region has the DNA TGCGCCAGCAGCCACCGGGACAGGATAAAGACCGGGGAGCTGTTTTTT. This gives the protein CASSHRDRIKTGELFF.

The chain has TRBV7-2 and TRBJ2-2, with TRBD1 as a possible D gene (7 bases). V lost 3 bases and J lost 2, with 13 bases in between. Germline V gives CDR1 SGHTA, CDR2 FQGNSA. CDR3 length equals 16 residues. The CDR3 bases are TGTGCCAGCAGCTTTGACAGGGCGGGAAACACCGGGGAGCTGTTTTTT. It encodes CASSFDRAGNTGELFF.

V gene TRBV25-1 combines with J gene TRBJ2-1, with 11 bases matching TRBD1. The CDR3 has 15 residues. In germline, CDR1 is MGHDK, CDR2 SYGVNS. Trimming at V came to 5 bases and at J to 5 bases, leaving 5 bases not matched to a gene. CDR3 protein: CASSSLGQGDNEQFF. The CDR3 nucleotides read TGTGCCAGCAGTTCTTTGGGACAGGGGGACAATGAGCAGTTCTTC.

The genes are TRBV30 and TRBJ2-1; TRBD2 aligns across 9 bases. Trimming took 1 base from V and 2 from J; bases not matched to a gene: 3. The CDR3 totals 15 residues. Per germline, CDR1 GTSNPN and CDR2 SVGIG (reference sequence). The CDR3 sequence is CAWSATSGAYNEQFF. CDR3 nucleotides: TGTGCCTGGAGTGCGACTAGCGGCGCCTACAATGAGCAGTTCTTC.

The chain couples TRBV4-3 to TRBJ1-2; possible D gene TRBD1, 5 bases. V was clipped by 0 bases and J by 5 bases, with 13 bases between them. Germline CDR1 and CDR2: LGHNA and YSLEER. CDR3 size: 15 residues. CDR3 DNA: TGCGCCAGCAGCCAAGATTCTCAGGGCAAGTATGGCTACACCTTC. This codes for CASSQDSQGKYGYTF.

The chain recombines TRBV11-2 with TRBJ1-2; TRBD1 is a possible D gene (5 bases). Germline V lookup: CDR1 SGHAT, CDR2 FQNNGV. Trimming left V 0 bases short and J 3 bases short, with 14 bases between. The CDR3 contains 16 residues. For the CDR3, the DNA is TGTGCCAGCAGCTTAGATCGGGCAGGGCGGTACTATGGCTACACCTTC. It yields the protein CASSLDRAGRYYGYTF.

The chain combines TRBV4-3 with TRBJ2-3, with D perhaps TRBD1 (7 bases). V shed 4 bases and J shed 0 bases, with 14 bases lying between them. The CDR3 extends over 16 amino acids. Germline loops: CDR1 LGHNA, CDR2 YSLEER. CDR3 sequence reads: CASSLQGGTSTDTQYF. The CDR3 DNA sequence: TGCGCCAGCAGCCTCCAGGGGGGAACTAGCACAGATACGCAGTATTTT.

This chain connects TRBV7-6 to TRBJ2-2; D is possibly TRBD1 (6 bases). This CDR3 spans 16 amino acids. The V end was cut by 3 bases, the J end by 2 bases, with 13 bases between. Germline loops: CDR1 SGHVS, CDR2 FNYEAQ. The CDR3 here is CASSLTPGQNTGELFF. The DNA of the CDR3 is TGTGCCAGCAGCTTGACTCCGGGACAAAACACCGGGGAGCTGTTTTTT.